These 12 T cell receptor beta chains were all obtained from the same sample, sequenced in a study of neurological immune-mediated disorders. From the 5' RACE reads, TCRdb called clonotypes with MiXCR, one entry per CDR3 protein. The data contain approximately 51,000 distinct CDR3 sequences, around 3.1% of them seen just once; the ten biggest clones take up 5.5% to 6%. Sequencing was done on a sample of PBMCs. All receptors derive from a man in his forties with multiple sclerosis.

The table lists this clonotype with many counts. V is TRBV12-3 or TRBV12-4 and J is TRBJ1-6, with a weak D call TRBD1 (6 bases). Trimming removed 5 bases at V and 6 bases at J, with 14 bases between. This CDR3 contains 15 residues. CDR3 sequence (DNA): TGTGCCAGCAGTCAGCACAGGGAGGGTAATTCACCCCTCCACTTT. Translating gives CASSQHREGNSPLHF.

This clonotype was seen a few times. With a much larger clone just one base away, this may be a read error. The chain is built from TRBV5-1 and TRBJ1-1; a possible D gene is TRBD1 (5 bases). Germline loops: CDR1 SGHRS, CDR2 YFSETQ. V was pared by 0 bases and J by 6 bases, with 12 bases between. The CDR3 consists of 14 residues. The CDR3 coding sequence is TGCGCCAGCAGCTTGGCCCAGGACATGGCTGAAGCTTTCTTT. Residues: CASSLAQDMAEAFF.

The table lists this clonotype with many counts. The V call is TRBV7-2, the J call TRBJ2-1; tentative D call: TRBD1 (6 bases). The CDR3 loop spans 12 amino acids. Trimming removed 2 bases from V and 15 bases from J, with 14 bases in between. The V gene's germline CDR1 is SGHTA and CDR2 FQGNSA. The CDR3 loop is CASSLIKGVPFF. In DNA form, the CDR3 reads TGTGCCAGCAGCTTAATTAAGGGGGTCCCGTTCTTC.

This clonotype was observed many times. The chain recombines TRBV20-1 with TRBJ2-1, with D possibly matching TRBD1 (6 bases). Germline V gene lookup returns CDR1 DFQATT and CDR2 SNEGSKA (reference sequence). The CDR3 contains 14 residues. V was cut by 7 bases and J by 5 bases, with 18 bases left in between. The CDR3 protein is CSVRSGTSHNEQFF. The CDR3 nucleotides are TGCAGTGTCAGATCCGGGACATCTCACAATGAGCAGTTCTTC.

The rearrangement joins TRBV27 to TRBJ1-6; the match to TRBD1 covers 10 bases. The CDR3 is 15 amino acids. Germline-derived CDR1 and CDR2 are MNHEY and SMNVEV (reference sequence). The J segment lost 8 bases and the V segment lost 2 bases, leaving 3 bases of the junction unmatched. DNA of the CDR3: TGTGCCAGCAGTTTAATGGGACAGGGGCATTCACCCCTCCACTTT. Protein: CASSLMGQGHSPLHF.

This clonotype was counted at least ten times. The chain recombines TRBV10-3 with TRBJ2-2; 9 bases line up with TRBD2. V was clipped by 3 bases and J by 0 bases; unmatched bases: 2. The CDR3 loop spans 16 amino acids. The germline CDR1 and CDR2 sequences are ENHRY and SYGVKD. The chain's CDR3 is CAISDIAGANTGELFF. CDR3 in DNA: TGTGCCATCAGTGACATAGCGGGGGCGAACACCGGGGAGCTGTTTTTT.

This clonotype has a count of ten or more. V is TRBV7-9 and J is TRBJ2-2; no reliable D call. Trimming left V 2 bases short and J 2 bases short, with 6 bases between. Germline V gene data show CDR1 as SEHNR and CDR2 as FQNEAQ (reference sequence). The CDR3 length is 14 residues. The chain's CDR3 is CASSLISNTGELFF. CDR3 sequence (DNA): TGTGCCAGCAGCTTAATAAGTAACACCGGGGAGCTGTTTTTT.

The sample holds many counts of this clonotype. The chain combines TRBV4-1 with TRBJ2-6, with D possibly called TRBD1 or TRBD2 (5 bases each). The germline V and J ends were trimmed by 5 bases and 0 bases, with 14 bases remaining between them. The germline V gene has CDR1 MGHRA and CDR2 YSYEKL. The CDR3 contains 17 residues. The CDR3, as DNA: TGCGCCAGCAGCAGGGGAGACGGGAACTCTGGGGCCAACGTCCTGACTTTC. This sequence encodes CASSRGDGNSGANVLTF.

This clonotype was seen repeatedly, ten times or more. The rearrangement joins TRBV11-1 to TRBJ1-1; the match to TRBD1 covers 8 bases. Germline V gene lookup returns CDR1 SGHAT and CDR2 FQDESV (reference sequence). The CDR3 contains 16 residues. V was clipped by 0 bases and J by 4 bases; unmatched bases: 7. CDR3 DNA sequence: TGTGCCAGCAGCTTAGCCAAGACAGGGGCCGGCACTGAAGCTTTCTTT. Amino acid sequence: CASSLAKTGAGTEAFF.

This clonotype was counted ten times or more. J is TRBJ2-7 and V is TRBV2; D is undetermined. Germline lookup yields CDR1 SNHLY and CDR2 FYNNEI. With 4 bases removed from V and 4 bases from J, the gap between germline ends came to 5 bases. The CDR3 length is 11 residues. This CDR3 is CASSGVYEQYF. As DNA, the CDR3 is TGTGCCAGCAGTGGTGTTTACGAGCAGTACTTC.

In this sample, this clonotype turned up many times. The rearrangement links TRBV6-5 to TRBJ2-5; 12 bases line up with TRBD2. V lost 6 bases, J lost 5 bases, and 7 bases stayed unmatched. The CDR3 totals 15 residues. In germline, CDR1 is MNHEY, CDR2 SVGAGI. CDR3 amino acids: CASSLAGGPGETQYF. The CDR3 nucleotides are TGTGCCAGCAGCCTAGCGGGGGGGCCCGGTGAGACCCAGTACTTC.

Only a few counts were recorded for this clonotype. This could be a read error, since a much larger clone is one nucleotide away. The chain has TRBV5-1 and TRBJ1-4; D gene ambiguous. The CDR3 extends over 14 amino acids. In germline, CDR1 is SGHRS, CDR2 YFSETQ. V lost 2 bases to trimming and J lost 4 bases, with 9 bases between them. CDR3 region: CASSFGKGNEKLFF. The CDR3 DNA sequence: TGCGCCAGCAGCTTCGGAAAGGGTAATGAAAAACTGTTTTTT.